The clone carrying this T cell receptor (beta chain) was recorded at least ten times. The antigen is unknown. During its preparation, the TCRbeta library received unique molecular identifiers. TCRdb passed the PCR reads through MiXCR, listing each CDR3 protein once. Among more than 200,000 distinct CDR3 sequences listed, roughly a quarter were seen once. This CDR3 has 14 amino acids. The V gene lost 5 bases and the J gene lost 10 bases, with 20 bases spanning the gap. The data originate from a study of T-cell reconstitution after alpha-beta-depleted transplantation in children. General study points: Surviving thymic progenitors and recipient T cells were the source of high TCRbeta diversity at day 60 in some patients. It was reported that alpha-beta T cells came from several hundred expanded graft clones (about two months after transplant). Newly generated T cells supplied most T-cell counts and diversity one year post-transplant.

The receptor was isolated from a girl aged 2 to 10 with Fanconi anemia, due to receive a stem cell transplant. Specimen: PBMCs, collected before TCRalphabeta/CD19-depleted stem cell transplant. This chain links TRBV12-3 or TRBV12-4 with TRBJ1-1; the D is unclear. CDR3 region: CASSPVYPEGRAFF. CDR3 nucleotide sequence: TGTGCCAGCAGTCCCGTTTATCCAGAGGGTAGAGCTTTCTTT.